The present TCR beta chain was sequenced within a study of identical twins. Template switching supplied a universal primer site; unique molecular identifiers were carried on the cDNA. One entry per CDR3 protein, called by TCRdb with MiXCR from the 5' RACE reads. The table lists approximately 690,000 distinct CDR3 sequences, approximately 6% of them singletons. The CDR3 totals 15 residues. Per germline, CDR1 WNHNN and CDR2 SYGVQD (reference sequence). V lost 4 bases to trimming and J lost 4 bases, with 16 bases between them. This clonotype occurred many times. The antigen is undetermined. General observations from the study: Insertions were fewer in abundant cord blood beta clonotypes, whereas memory repertoires showed none of this pattern.

The sequencing sample was made of naive T cells sorted from blood. This rearrangement joins TRBV10-1 to TRBJ1-2, with a weak D call TRBD1 (5 bases). The clonotype was recovered from a man in his late teens or twenties in good health. CDR3 DNA sequence: TGCGCCAGCAGTGCTCGCGGGGCTGACTTCTATGGCTACACCTTC. Protein product: CASSARGADFYGYTF.